This T cell receptor (beta chain) appears in the sequencing data of a study of T-cell memory formation after mild COVID-19. Overall study: TCR clusters showed largely donor specificity.

Study-wide points: CD4/CD8 balance characterized clones contracting day 15 to 85, and CD4+ skew characterized later expanders. Shrinking CD4+ clones resided mostly in CM and EM, and CD8+ ones in EMRA.

It was 5'RACE with constant-segment primers that produced the TCR alpha and TCR beta cDNA libraries, which carried sample barcodes and UMIs. TCRdb ran MiXCR on the 5' RACE reads and lists one entry per CDR3 protein. The table includes about 500,000 distinct CDR3 sequences, over 20% detected once. This clonotype was detected ten times or more. Its antigen is unidentified. V lost 6 bases to trimming and J lost 2 bases, with 10 bases between them. The germline V gene encodes CDR1 SEHNR and CDR2 FQNEAQ (reference sequence). This CDR3 is built from 13 residues. The sequence derives from an adult woman who had mild COVID-19 (a few samples of this study predate the infection). Cell type and time point are not known. Sequenced sample: PBMCs or a T cell subset sorted from them (not recorded which). This rearrangement joins TRBV7-9 to TRBJ1-1; TRBD1 is a possible D gene (5 bases). DNA for the CDR3: TGTGCCAGCAGTCCCAGGGTTAACACTGAAGCTTTCTTT. Its protein is CASSPRVNTEAFF. Full variable domain (outside the CDR3, taken from reference TRBV7-9 and TRBJ1-1): DTGVSQNPRHKITKRGQNVTFRCDPISEHNRLYWYRQTLGQGPEFLTYFQNEAQLEKSRLLSDRFSAERPKGSFSTLEIQRTEQGDSAMYLCASSPRVNTEAFFGQGTRLTVV.